Reported below is one T cell receptor (beta chain). This entry comes from a study of blood T cell repertoires in COVID-19. Study overall: PBMCs, B-cell-depleted T cells, or T cells provided the cDNA or gDNA that made up the material.

Trimming removed 7 bases from V and 2 bases from J; junction bases left unmatched: 13. Germline CDR1 is SEHNR and CDR2 is FQNEAQ (reference sequence). This CDR3 region has 16 residues. This table comes from immunoSEQ multiplex PCR, and its TCRdb copy is limited to in-frame clones, with some not included. The sample includes about 200,000 clones, more than 75% of them seen just once. This receptor was obtained from a woman of 80 years or more with acute or convalescent COVID-19. The sequencing sample was made of peripheral blood. V and J are TRBV7-9 and TRBJ1-2; TRBD1 aligns across 7 bases. DNA for the CDR3: TGTGCCAGCACCCGACAGGGTCCCAGACCGAACTATGGCTACACCTTC. This translates into CASTRQGPRPNYGYTF.